A single sample gave rise to the 24 T cell receptor beta chains below, sequenced in a study of control samples from healthy donors and cancer patients. Sequenced by immunoSEQ multiplex PCR; TCRdb stores in-frame clones only, minus some. The sample holds 150,000 to 200,000 clones, 90% seen once. Sequenced sample: blood. The receptor set was obtained from a woman in her forties or fifties in good health.

The gene calls are TRBV5-1 and TRBJ2-3, with 8 bases fitting TRBD2. V was pared by 0 bases and J by 2 bases, with 5 bases of the junction left unmatched. From germline, CDR1 is SGHRS and CDR2 YFSETQ. CDR3 size: 16 residues. CDR3 nucleotide sequence: TGCGCCAGCAGCTTGGTCGCGGGGGGAAACACAGATACGCAGTATTTT. The encoded protein is CASSLVAGGNTDTQYF.

As to this clone: One end of the junction fails to match germline, which may point to a read error. The rearrangement links TRBV6-2 or TRBV6-3 to TRBJ1-5; D uncertain. CDR3 length: 15 residues. Germline V gene lookup returns CDR1 MNHEY and CDR2 SVGEGT. CDR3 nucleotide sequence: TGTGCCAGCAGTTATGGCCAGGACTTTAATCGGCCCCAGCATTTT. The encoded protein is CASSYGQDFNRPQHF.

The rearrangement links TRBV5-1 to TRBJ1-2; TRBD1 is a possible D gene (6 bases). Germline CDR1 SGHRS, CDR2 YFSETQ. There are 14 residues in the CDR3. Trimming stripped 5 bases from V and 2 bases from J, with 13 bases between. CDR3 nucleotide sequence: TGCGCCAGCAGGACCGGAGGGGGGAACTATGGCTACACCTTC. It yields the protein CASRTGGGNYGYTF.

The chain recombines TRBV10-2 with TRBJ2-3, with 14 bases matching TRBD2. V gave up 10 bases and J gave up 4 bases; unmatched junction bases: 4. The CDR3 contains 14 residues. The V gene's germline CDR1 is WSHSY and CDR2 SAAADI. The CDR3 DNA reads as TGCGCCACCTGGACTAGCGGGGGGTCAGATACGCAGTATTTT. The encoded protein is CATWTSGGSDTQYF.

The rearrangement joins TRBV27 to TRBJ2-1; possible D gene TRBD2, 6 bases. This CDR3 spans 18 amino acids. Trimming stripped 6 bases from V and 0 bases from J, with 21 bases between. The germline CDR1 and CDR2 sequences are MNHEY and SMNVEV (reference sequence). The CDR3 DNA is TGTGCCAGCAGACCACCTACTAGCCGAATGAGCTCCTACAATGAGCAGTTCTTC. Residues: CASRPPTSRMSSYNEQFF.

V and J are TRBV5-1 and TRBJ1-1; D may be TRBD1 (5 bases). Looked up from germline, CDR1 is SGHRS and CDR2 is YFSETQ. CDR3 length: 15 amino acids. With 3 bases removed from V and 5 bases from J, the gap between germline ends came to 17 bases. CDR3 coding DNA: TGCGCCAGCAGCTCCCCGGACCAAGGGGAAACTGAAGCTTTCTTT. It specifies CASSSPDQGETEAFF.

V is TRBV18 and J is TRBJ1-2; 7 positions match TRBD1. After removal of 4 bases from V and 3 bases from J, the junction contained 5 bases not matched to a gene. The CDR3 sequence is 14 residues long. Germline V gene lookup returns CDR1 KGHSH and CDR2 LQKENI. The CDR3 nucleotides are TGTGCCAGCTCACTCACAGGGGCCGACTATGGCTACACCTTC. Translation: CASSLTGADYGYTF.

This clone was seen a single time. The genes are TRBV9 and TRBJ1-4; D gene uncertain. The germline V and J ends were trimmed by 6 bases and 7 bases, with 16 bases remaining between them. Germline assignment: CDR1 SGDLS and CDR2 YYNGEE. The CDR3 extends over 14 amino acids. CDR3 coding DNA: TGTGCCAGCAACGGCGGGAGGAGGGTTGAAAAACTGTTTTTT. This gives the protein CASNGGRRVEKLFF.

This clone was detected only once. The rearrangement uses TRBV7-9 and TRBJ2-7; 7 bases are a match to TRBD1. This CDR3 has 14 amino acids. CDR1 SEHNR and CDR2 FQNEAQ come from the germline V gene (reference sequence). With V trimmed by 11 bases and J by 0 bases, 10 bases remained unmatched. DNA for the CDR3: TGTGCCGGATCGTTTGACAGGGCCTCCTACGAGCAGTACTTC. This sequence encodes CAGSFDRASYEQYF.

The chain recombines TRBV14 with TRBJ1-1; D is undetermined. Germline V gives CDR1 SGHDN, CDR2 FVKESK. V was shortened by 1 base and J by 1 base, with 1 base between the two germline ends. The CDR3 has 12 amino acids. CDR3 DNA sequence: TGTGCCAGCAGCCAAGGGAACACTGAAGCTTTCTTT. This translates into CASSQGNTEAFF.

This rearrangement joins TRBV5-1 to TRBJ2-5; D is undetermined. From germline, CDR1 is SGHRS and CDR2 YFSETQ. V lost 2 bases and J lost 1, with 6 bases in between. This CDR3 region has 13 residues. The chain's CDR3 is CASSLQPQETQYF. CDR3 DNA: TGCGCCAGCAGCTTACAGCCCCAAGAGACCCAGTACTTC.

The genes are TRBV11-1 and TRBJ1-6; 7 bases are a match to TRBD1. The trim removed 5 bases at V and 9 bases at J, leaving 7 bases unmatched. Germline V lookup: CDR1 SGHAT, CDR2 FQDESV (reference sequence). The CDR3 contains 14 residues. The CDR3 DNA is TGTGCCAGCAGCAGGGACAGTACGGGTTCACCCCTCCACTTT. Its translation is CASSRDSTGSPLHF.

The V gene is TRBV3-1 (or the pseudogene TRBV3-2), the J gene TRBJ2-5; 8 bases agree with TRBD2. V dropped 6 bases and J dropped 4; count of bases not matched to a gene: 7. Germline V gene lookup returns CDR1 LGHDT and CDR2 YNNKEL (reference sequence). CDR3 length: 14 residues. As DNA, the CDR3 is TGTGCCAGCAGAGAAAGCGGGAGAGGAGAGACCCAGTACTTC. It is translated as CASRESGRGETQYF.

The rearrangement links TRBV10-3 to TRBJ1-3, with D unclear. CDR3 length: 13 residues. V gave up 4 bases and J gave up 0 bases, with 4 bases separating them. Germline values: CDR1 ENHRY, CDR2 SYGVKD. The CDR3 loop reads CAISGYSGNTIYF. The CDR3 DNA reads as TGTGCCATCAGTGGATACTCTGGAAACACCATATATTTT.

The chain carries TRBV29-1 and TRBJ1-2; D unclear. CDR3 length equals 12 residues. Germline CDR1 is SQVTM and CDR2 is ANQGSEA. V gave up 5 bases and J gave up 2 bases, with 9 bases separating them. The CDR3: CSVLVVNYGYTF. CDR3 in DNA: TGCAGCGTTTTGGTTGTAAACTATGGCTACACCTTC.

The CDR3 loop is CASSLEAVSGNTIYF. DNA of the CDR3: TGCGCCAGCAGCTTGGAGGCGGTCTCTGGAAACACCATATATTTT. The chain uses TRBV5-1 and TRBJ1-3; no clear D. V was pared by 0 bases and J by 0 bases, with 7 bases between. In germline, CDR1 is SGHRS, CDR2 YFSETQ. The CDR3 totals 15 residues.

The gene calls are TRBV15 and TRBJ2-3, with TRBD2 matching over 7 bases. Per the germline V gene, CDR1 is LNHNV and CDR2 is YYDKDF (reference sequence). The CDR3 length is 14 residues. V was pared by 6 bases and J by 1 base, with 4 bases of the junction left unmatched. CDR3 DNA sequence: TGTGCCACCAGAGGCCGGGGGGGCACAGATACGCAGTATTTT. Protein product: CATRGRGGTDTQYF.

V is TRBV29-1 and J is TRBJ1-3; TRBD1 aligns across 8 bases. Germline trimming cut 6 bases from V and 2 bases from J; bases unmatched to any gene: 3. Germline CDR1 SQVTM, CDR2 ANQGSEA. The CDR3 is 13 residues long. The CDR3 nucleotides are TGCAGCGTACAGGGGGTCACTGGAAACACCATATATTTT. This sequence encodes CSVQGVTGNTIYF.

The chain recombines TRBV7-2 with TRBJ1-2, with a possible D match to TRBD1 (5 bases). This CDR3 contains 17 residues. V lost 5 bases, J lost 5 bases, and 24 bases lay in between. CDR1 SGHTA and CDR2 FQGNSA come from the germline V gene. Written as DNA, the CDR3 is TGTGCCAGCAGCCTGGGTAGGGGCGAGGGGATTACATATGGCTACACCTTC. Its protein product is CASSLGRGEGITYGYTF.

J is TRBJ2-2 and V is TRBV19; D call uncertain. The CDR3 is 15 residues long. The germline CDR1 and CDR2 sequences are LNHDA and SQIVND (reference sequence). Trimming took 3 bases from V and 0 from J, leaving 8 bases between them. The CDR3 region is CASSILSSNTGELFF. The DNA of the CDR3 is TGTGCCAGTAGTATCCTTTCTTCGAACACCGGGGAGCTGTTTTTT.

For this clone: The same CDR3 also results from other DNA sequences found in this sample. The chain joins TRBV9 to TRBJ1-1, with a possible D match to TRBD1 (5 bases). Trimming cost V 2 bases and J 1 base, with 6 bases left between them. Germline V gene sequence: CDR1 SGDLS, CDR2 YYNGEE. This CDR3 is 13 amino acids long. The CDR3 region is CASSVGANTEAFF. In DNA form, the CDR3 reads TGTGCCAGCAGCGTTGGGGCGAACACTGAAGCTTTCTTT.

The chain employs TRBV5-1 and TRBJ2-1; weak D call: TRBD2 (6 bases). Germline CDR1 SGHRS, CDR2 YFSETQ. The CDR3 is 15 amino acids. V was pared by 3 bases and J by 5 bases, with 15 bases between. CDR3 residues: CASSWGERTDNEQFF. CDR3 coding DNA: TGCGCCAGCAGCTGGGGGGAGCGGACTGACAATGAGCAGTTCTTC.

The chain joins TRBV29-1 to TRBJ1-2, with a tentative D call TRBD1 (5 bases). Germline loops: CDR1 SQVTM, CDR2 ANQGSEA. This CDR3 region has 13 residues. Deletions cut 5 bases from V and 2 bases from J, with 12 bases between. CDR3 protein: CSVSQGLNYGYTF. CDR3 DNA: TGCAGCGTTTCTCAGGGCCTCAACTATGGCTACACCTTC. Supplemented by reference TRBV29-1 and TRBJ1-2, the full variable domain reads SAVISQKPSRDICQRGTSLTIQCQVDSQVTMMFWYRQQPGQSLTLIATANQGSEATYESGFVIDKFPISRPNLTFSTLTVSNMSPEDSSIYLCSVSQGLNYGYTFGSGTRLTVV.

The chain uses TRBV19 and TRBJ1-1; 9 bases align to TRBD1. The CDR3 runs to 16 residues. Per germline, CDR1 LNHDA and CDR2 SQIVND (reference sequence). V dropped 5 bases and J dropped 2; count of bases not matched to a gene: 9. CDR3: CASSLLQGQGNTEAFF. In DNA form, the CDR3 reads TGTGCCAGTAGTCTCCTGCAGGGACAGGGAAACACTGAAGCTTTCTTT.